This TCR beta chain was found in a study of T cell repertoires in cytomegalovirus infection. Overall study results and limits: The cumulative frequency of public TCR beta families identified carriers of CMV plus the relevant HLA.

From the reads, TCRdb called clonotypes with MiXCR, one entry per CDR3 protein. This sample yields 110,000 to 150,000 distinct CDR3 sequences, of which approximately 30% are seen a single time; roughly half belongs to the top ten. CDR1 and CDR2 (germline): SGHVS, FNYEAQ. J gave up 4 bases and V 4 bases, and 8 bases lay outside the gene matches. The CDR3 has 15 amino acids. This clonotype was recorded a few times. Its target is not known. The input for sequencing was CD8+ T cells from cultured PBMCs, taken from culture after CMV antigen stimulation. The rearrangement joins TRBV7-6 to TRBJ1-2, with 8 bases identical to TRBD1. The TCR sequence derives from a human donor in good health (CMV status not recorded). Some clones in this sample may be carry-over from other donors' samples. The CDR3, as DNA: TGTGCCAGCAGCTCAAGACAGGGGATTCTCTATGGCTACACCTTC. It is translated as CASSSRQGILYGYTF.